This T cell receptor (beta chain) was retrieved from a study of T cell changes during pregnancy in multiple sclerosis. V lost 7 bases and J 3 bases, leaving 10 bases between the germline ends. The germline gives CDR1 MNHNS, CDR2 SASEGT. The CDR3 runs 12 residues. This table comes from immunoSEQ multiplex PCR, and its TCRdb copy is limited to in-frame clones, with some not included. Among about 12,000 clones listed, around 94% were seen once. The genes are TRBV6-1 and TRBJ2-7; no clear D. Sequenced material: CD4+ T cells from peripheral blood mononuclear cells, taken before pregnancy. This clonotype originated in a female donor with multiple sclerosis, enrolled in a pregnancy study. The DNA for the CDR3 is TGTGCCAGCATTAGATCAGGCTACGAGCAGTACTTC. Its translation: CASIRSGYEQYF.